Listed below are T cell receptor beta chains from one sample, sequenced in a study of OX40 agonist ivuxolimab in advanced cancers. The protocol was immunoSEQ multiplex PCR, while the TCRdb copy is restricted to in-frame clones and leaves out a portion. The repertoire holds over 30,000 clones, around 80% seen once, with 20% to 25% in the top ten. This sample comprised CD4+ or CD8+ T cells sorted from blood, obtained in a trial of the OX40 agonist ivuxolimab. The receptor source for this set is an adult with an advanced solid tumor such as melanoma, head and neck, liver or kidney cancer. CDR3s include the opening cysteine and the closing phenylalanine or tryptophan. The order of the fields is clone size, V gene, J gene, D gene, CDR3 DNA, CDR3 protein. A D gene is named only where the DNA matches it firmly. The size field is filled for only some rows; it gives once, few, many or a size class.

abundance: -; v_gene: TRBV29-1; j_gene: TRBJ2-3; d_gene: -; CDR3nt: TGCAGCGCTGGAGAGGGGACGCAGTATTTT; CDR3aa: CSAGEGTQYF
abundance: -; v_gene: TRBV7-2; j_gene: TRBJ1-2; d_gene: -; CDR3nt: TGTGCCAGCAGCCAAGAAGGTTGGGGAGGCTACACCTTC; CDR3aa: CASSQEGWGGYTF
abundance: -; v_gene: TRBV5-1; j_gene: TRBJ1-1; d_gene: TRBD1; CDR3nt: TGCGCCAGCAGCCTCGGGACAGGGACCTTGAACACTGAAGCTTTCTTT; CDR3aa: CASSLGTGTLNTEAFF
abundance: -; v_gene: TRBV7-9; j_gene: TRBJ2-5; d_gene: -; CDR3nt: TGTGCCAGCAGCTCTACAAACCACGGGCTCCTCCGAGGGACCCAGTACTTC; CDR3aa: CASSSTNHGLLRGTQYF
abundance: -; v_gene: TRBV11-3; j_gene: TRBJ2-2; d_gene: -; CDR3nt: TGTGCCAGCAGCTCGGGACAGAACACCGGGGAGCTGTTTTTT; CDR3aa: CASSSGQNTGELFF
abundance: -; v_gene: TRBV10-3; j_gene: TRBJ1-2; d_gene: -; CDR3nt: TGTGCCATCAGTGAGGAGGGTTATGGCTACACCTTC; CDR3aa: CAISEEGYGYTF
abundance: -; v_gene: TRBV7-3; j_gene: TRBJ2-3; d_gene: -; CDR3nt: TGTGCCAGCAGCTTAACAGGGGTTTCTAGCACAGATACGCAGTATTTT; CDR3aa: CASSLTGVSSTDTQYF
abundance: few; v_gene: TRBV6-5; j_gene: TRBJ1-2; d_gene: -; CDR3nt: TGTGCCAGCAGAGGCGGGGAAGCTAACTATGGCTACACCTTC; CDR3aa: CASRGGEANYGYTF
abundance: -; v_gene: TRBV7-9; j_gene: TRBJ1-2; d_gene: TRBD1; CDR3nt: TGTGCCAGCAGCTTAGAGGGGACAGGGGACTATGGCTACACCTTC; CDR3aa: CASSLEGTGDYGYTF
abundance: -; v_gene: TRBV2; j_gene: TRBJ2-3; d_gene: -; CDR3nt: TGTGCCAGCAATACCCGGACAGATACGCAGTATTTT; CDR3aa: CASNTRTDTQYF
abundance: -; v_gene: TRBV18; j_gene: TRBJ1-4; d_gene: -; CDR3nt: TGTGCCAGCTCACCGGGTCTCCGGGAAAAACTGTTTTTT; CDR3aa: CASSPGLREKLFF
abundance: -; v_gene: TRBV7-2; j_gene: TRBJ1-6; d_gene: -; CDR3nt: TGTGCCAGCAGCTTATTGTTGGGGGTGAATTCACCCCTCCACTTT; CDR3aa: CASSLLLGVNSPLHF
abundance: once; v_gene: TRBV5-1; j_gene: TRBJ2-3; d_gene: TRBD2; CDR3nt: TGCGCCAGCAGCCCAAACCTAGCGGGAGGCTGGGGGACGCAGTATTTT; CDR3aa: CASSPNLAGGWGTQYF
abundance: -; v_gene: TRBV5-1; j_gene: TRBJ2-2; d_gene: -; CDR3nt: TGCGCCAGCAGCTTGGCCGTGGGGGAGCTGTTTTTT; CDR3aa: CASSLAVGELFF
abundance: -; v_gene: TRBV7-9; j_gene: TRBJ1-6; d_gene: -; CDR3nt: TGTGCCAGCAGCTTAGGAGGGATTAATTCACCCCTCCACTTT; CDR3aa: CASSLGGINSPLHF
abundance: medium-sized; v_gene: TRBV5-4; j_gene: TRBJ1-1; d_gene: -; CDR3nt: TGTGCCAGCAGCTTGGGGGATATGAACACTGAAGCTTTCTTT; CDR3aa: CASSLGDMNTEAFF
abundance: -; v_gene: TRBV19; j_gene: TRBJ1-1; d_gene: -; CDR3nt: TGTGCCAGCCAGGAGGATTATTGGGGGTACACTGAAGCTTTCTTT; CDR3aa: CASQEDYWGYTEAFF
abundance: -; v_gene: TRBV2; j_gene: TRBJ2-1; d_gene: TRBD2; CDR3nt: TGTGCCAGCATACGGGGGAGGGCGGCTTTGGGCAATGAGCAGTTCTTC; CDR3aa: CASIRGRAALGNEQFF
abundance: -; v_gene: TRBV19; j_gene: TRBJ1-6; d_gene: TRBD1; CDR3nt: TGTGCCAGTAGTATCCCCACAGGGGGTGATGGCAATTCACCCCTCCACTTT; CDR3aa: CASSIPTGGDGNSPLHF
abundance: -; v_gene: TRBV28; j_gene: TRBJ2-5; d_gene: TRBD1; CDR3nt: TGTGCCAGCAGCCCCTGGGACAGATTCCAAGAGACCCAGTACTTC; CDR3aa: CASSPWDRFQETQYF
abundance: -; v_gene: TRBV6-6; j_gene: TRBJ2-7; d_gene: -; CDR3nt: TGTGCCAGCAGTTACTGGGGGGACCCCTCCTACGAGCAGTACTTC; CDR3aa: CASSYWGDPSYEQYF
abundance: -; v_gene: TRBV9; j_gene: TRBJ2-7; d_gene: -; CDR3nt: TGTGCCAGCAGCGTACGCGCGGGCGCAGCCGAGCAGTACTTC; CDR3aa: CASSVRAGAAEQYF
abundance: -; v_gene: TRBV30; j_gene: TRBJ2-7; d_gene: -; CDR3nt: TGTGCCTGGAGTGTTGAGGTGGAAGGCGAGCAGTACTTC; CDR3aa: CAWSVEVEGEQYF
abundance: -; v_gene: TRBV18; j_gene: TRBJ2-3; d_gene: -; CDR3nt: TGTGCCAGCTCACCATCATATGTCACAGATACGCAGTATTTT; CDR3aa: CASSPSYVTDTQYF
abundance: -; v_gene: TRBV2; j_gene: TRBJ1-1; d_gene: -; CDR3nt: TGTGCCAGCAAAAAATGGGCAGAGAACACTGAAGCTTTCTTT; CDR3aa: CASKKWAENTEAFF
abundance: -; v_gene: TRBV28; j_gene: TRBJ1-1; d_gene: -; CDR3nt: TGTGCCAGCAGTCTCCCCCAGGAACGTTCAATCTTCACTGAAGCTTTCTTT; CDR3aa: CASSLPQERSIFTEAFF
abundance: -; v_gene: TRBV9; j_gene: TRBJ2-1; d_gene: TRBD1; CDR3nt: TGTGCCAGCAGCTTGGGACAGGGGGCCTACAATGAGCAGTTCTTC; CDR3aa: CASSLGQGAYNEQFF
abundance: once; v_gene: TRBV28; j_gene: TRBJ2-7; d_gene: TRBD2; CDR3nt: TGTGCCAGCAGTACCGCCTCTTTCCTAGCGGGAGGGCCTTCCTACGAGCAGTACTTC; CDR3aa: CASSTASFLAGGPSYEQYF
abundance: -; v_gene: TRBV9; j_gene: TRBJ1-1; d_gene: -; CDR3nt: TGTGCCAGCAGCGTAGGGGACACACGTCCTGAAGCTTTCTTT; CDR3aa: CASSVGDTRPEAFF
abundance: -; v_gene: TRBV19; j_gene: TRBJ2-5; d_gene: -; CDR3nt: TGTGCCAGTAGTATGACTAGCCAAGAGACCCAGTACTTC; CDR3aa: CASSMTSQETQYF
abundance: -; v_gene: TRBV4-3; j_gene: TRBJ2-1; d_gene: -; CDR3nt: TGCGCCAGCAGCCACGCGCAGACCAATGAGCAGTTCTTC; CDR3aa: CASSHAQTNEQFF
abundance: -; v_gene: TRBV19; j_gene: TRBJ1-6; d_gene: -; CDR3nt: TGTGCCAGTAGTGTCTGGGGTCAGAATTCACCCCTCCACTTT; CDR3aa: CASSVWGQNSPLHF
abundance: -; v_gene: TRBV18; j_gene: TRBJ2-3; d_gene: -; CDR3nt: TGTGCCACCCTGGGCTCTAGCGTGGATACGCAGTATTTT; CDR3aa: CATLGSSVDTQYF
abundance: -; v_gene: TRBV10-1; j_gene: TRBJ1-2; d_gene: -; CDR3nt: TGCGCCAGCAGTGAGTCGGGTTCGATCGGGGGGTGGGGCTACACCTTC; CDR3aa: CASSESGSIGGWGYTF
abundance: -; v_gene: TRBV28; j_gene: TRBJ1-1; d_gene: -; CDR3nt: TGTGCCAGCAGTTTAGGGAGGCGGCGGGGGAACACTGAAGCTTTCTTT; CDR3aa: CASSLGRRRGNTEAFF
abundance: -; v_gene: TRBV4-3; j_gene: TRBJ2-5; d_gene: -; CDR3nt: TGCGCCAGCAGCCAGCTCTTTCAAGAGACCCAGTACTTC; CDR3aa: CASSQLFQETQYF
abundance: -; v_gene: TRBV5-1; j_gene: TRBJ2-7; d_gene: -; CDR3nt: TGCGCCAGCAGCTTGAGGTCCGCAGGGTCCTACGAGCAGTACTTC; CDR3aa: CASSLRSAGSYEQYF
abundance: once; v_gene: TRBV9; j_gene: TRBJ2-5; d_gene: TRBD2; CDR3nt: TGTGCCAGCAGCACAGGACTAGCGGGCCCCGGTGCAGGGGAGACCCAGTACTTC; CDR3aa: CASSTGLAGPGAGETQYF
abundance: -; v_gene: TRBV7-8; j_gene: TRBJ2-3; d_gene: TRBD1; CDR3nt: TGTGCCAGCAGCCGACAGGGTGGCACAGATACGCAGTATTTT; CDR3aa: CASSRQGGTDTQYF
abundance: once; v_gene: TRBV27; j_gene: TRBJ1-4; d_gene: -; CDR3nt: TGTGCCAGCAGTCCCGGTATACTATGGGAAAAACTGTTTTTT; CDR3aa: CASSPGILWEKLFF
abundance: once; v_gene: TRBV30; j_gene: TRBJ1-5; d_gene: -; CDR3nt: TGTGCCCGGAGGGATCACAATCAGCCCCAGCATTTT; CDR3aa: CARRDHNQPQHF
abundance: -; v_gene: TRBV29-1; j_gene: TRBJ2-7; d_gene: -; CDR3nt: TGCAGCGTTGAAGATGCCGAGCAGTACTTC; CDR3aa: CSVEDAEQYF
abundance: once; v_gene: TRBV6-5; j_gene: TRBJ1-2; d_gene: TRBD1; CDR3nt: TGTGCCAGCAGGCTAGGACAGGACTATGGCTACACCTTC; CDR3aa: CASRLGQDYGYTF
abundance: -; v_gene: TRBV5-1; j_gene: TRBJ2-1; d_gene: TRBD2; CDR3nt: TGCGCCAGCAGCCCTGGACTAGTAACCTACAATGAGCAGTTCTTC; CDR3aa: CASSPGLVTYNEQFF
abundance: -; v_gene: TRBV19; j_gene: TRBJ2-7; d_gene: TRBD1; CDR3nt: TGTGCCAGTAGTTGGGACAGGGGAACGAGCGAGCAGTACTTC; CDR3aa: CASSWDRGTSEQYF
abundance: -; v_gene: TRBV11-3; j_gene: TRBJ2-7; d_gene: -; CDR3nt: TGTGCCAGCAGCCTTCCTGGGGACTGGTCCCTTGGGTGGTACTTC; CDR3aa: CASSLPGDWSLGWYF
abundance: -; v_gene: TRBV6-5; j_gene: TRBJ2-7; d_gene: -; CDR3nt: TGTGCCACCTCTCGGTCGGCTGGAAGGTACGAGCAGTACTTC; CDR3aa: CATSRSAGRYEQYF
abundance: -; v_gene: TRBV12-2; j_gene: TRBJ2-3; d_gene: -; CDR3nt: TGTGCAAGTCGCCCCCGGGGTGCAGATACGCAGTATTTT; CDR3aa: CASRPRGADTQYF
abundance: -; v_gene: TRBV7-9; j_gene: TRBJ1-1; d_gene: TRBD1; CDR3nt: TGTGCCAGCAGCTTAAAAGGGACAGGGGCCCCTTTGAACACTGAAGCTTTCTTT; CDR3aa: CASSLKGTGAPLNTEAFF
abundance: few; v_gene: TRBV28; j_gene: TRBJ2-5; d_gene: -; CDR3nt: TGTGCCAGCAGACGGACAGTAGAGGAGACCCAGTACTTC; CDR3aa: CASRRTVEETQYF
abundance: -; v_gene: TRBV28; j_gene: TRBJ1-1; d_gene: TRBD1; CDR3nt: TGTGCCAGCAGTCTTCCTACAGGGGGGCGGCAAGCTTTCTTT; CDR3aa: CASSLPTGGRQAFF
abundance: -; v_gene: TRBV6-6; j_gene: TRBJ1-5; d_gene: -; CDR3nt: TGTGCCAGCAGGACGGGGGATAGCAATCAGCCCCAGCATTTT; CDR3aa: CASRTGDSNQPQHF